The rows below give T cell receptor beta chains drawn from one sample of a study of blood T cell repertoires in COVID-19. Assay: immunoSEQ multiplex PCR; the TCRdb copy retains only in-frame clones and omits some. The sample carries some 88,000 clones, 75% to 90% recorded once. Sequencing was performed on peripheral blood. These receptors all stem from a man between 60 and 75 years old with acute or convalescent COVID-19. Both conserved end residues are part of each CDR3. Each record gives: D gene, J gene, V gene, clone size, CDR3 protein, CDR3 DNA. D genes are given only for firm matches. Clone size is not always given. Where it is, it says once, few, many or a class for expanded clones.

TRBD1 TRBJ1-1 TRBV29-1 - CSVATGAAEAFF TGCAGCGTTGCCACAGGGGCCGCTGAAGCTTTCTTT
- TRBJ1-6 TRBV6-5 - CASSYSSGRGSSPLHF TGTGCCAGCAGTTACTCGTCAGGGCGAGGCTCTTCACCCCTCCACTTT
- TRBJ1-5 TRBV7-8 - CASSLTSSGQPQHF TGTGCCAGCAGCTTAACCTCAAGCGGTCAGCCCCAGCATTTT
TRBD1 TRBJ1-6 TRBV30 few CAWSTKQGNNSPLHF TGTGCCTGGAGCACGAAACAGGGGAATAATTCACCCCTCCACTTT
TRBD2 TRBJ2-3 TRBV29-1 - CSVEGRSGREGLQRPDTQYF TGCAGCGTTGAAGGCCGATCGGGGCGGGAGGGCCTTCAAAGGCCAGATACGCAGTATTTT
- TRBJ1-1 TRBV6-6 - CADLPTGRMNTEAFF TGTGCCGACCTCCCCACAGGGCGCATGAACACTGAAGCTTTCTTT
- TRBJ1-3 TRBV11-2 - CASSLQGYTIYF TGTGCCAGCAGCTTACAGGGATACACCATATATTTT
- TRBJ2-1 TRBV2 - CASSFQTSSYNEQFF TGTGCCAGCAGCTTTCAGACTAGCTCCTACAATGAGCAGTTCTTC
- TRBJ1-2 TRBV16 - CASSLIRGEQGYTF TGTGCCAGCAGCCTGATACGCGGGGAGCAGGGCTACACCTTC
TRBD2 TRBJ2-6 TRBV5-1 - CASSPREGAGANVLTF TGCGCCAGCAGCCCCCGGGAGGGGGCTGGGGCCAACGTCCTGACTTTC
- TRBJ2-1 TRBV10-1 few CASSGEFYNEQFF TGCGCCAGCAGTGGGGAGTTCTACAATGAGCAGTTCTTC
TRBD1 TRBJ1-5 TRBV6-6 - CASRQGAQPQHF TGTGCCAGCAGGCAGGGGGCCCAGCCCCAGCATTTT
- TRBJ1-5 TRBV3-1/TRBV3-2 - CASSPPRGFSNQPQHF TGTGCCAGCAGCCCCCCGCGAGGGTTCAGCAATCAGCCCCAGCATTTT
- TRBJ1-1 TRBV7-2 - CASSSPGGSRSNTEAFF TGTGCCAGCAGCTCCCCCGGGGGGTCTAGGTCGAACACTGAAGCTTTCTTT
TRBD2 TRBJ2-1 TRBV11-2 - CASSLTVLAGGPTLGGQFF TGTGCCAGCAGCTTAACTGTCCTAGCGGGAGGGCCCACTCTCGGGGGGCAGTTCTTC
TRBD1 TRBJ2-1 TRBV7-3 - CASSSGTVSEQFF TGTGCCAGCAGCTCCGGGACAGTGAGTGAGCAGTTCTTC
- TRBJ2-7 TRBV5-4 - CASSGPGIQSYEQYF TGTGCCAGCAGCGGACCCGGGATCCAATCCTACGAGCAGTACTTC
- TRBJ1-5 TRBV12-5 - CASGWATGKGQPQHF TGTGCTAGTGGTTGGGCTACAGGGAAAGGTCAGCCCCAGCATTTT
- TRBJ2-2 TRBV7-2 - CASSLVGGPGELFF TGTGCCAGCAGCTTAGTCGGGGGTCCCGGGGAGCTGTTTTTT
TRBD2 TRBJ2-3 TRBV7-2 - CASSLGLAGDGSTDTQYF TGTGCCAGCAGCCTAGGACTAGCGGGGGATGGGAGCACAGATACGCAGTATTTT
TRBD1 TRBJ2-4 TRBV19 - CASSPWDSQKAKNIQYF TGTGCCAGTAGTCCCTGGGACAGTCAGAAGGCCAAAAACATTCAGTACTTC
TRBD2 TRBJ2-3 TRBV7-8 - CASSPTSVTTDTQYF TGTGCCAGCAGCCCGACTAGCGTGACCACAGATACGCAGTATTTT
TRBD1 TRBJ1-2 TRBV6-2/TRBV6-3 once CASSSTGTAHGYTF TGTGCCAGCAGTAGCACCGGGACAGCACACGGCTACACCTTC
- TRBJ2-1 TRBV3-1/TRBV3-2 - CASSQVAGAHNEQFF TGTGCCAGCAGCCAAGTGGCGGGGGCCCACAATGAGCAGTTCTTC
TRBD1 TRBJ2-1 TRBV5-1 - CASSPGTGRISSYNEQFF TGCGCCAGCAGCCCTGGGACAGGGAGGATTAGCTCCTACAATGAGCAGTTCTTC
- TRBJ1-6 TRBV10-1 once CASSEGRGGNSPLHF TGCGCCAGCAGTGAGGGCAGGGGTGGAAATTCACCCCTCCACTTT
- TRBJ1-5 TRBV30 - CAWALGGNSNQPQHF TGTGCCTGGGCCTTAGGGGGTAATAGCAATCAGCCCCAGCATTTT
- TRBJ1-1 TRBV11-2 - CASSLVGGSTEAFF TGTGCCAGCAGCTTGGTGGGGGGGAGCACTGAAGCTTTCTTT
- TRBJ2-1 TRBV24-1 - CATSDQGGNHNEQFF TGTGCCACCAGTGACCAGGGGGGTAACCACAATGAGCAGTTCTTC
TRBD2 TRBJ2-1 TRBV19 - CASSPTSLASGLSYNEQFF TGTGCCAGTAGTCCAACCTCCCTGGCTAGCGGGCTCTCCTACAATGAGCAGTTCTTC
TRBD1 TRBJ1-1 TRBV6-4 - CASRKDRAHTEAFF TGTGCCAGCAGAAAGGACAGGGCACACACTGAAGCTTTCTTT